Presented here are 19 T cell receptor beta chains from one specimen sequenced in a study of shared clonotypes between healthy human individuals. The assay was immunoSEQ multiplex PCR, and TCRdb's table has in-frame clones only and misses some. The sample includes about 2 million clones, roughly 94% of them seen just once. The sample consisted of naive CD4+ T cells sorted from blood. Subset in this sample: CD45RA+ positively selected. All receptors derive from a man between 18 and 29 years old in good health.

V is TRBV4-1 and J is TRBJ2-7; perhaps TRBD1 as D (6 bases). With 5 bases removed from V and 3 bases from J, the gap between germline ends came to 11 bases. CDR1 is MGHRA and CDR2 is YSYEKL in the germline V gene. The CDR3 runs to 13 residues. The CDR3 coding sequence is TGCGCCAGCAGCAAACGACAGGACTACGAGCAGTACTTC. Translated: CASSKRQDYEQYF.

This rearrangement joins TRBV5-4 to TRBJ2-1, with 14 bases lining up with TRBD2. CDR3 length equals 17 residues. CDR1 and CDR2 from the germline V gene are SGHNT and YYREEE (reference sequence). Trimming cost V 4 bases and J 7 bases; bases outside gene matches: 10. The CDR3 coding sequence is TGTGCCAGCAGCCCGGGACTAGCGGGGGCTCCGGGAAATGAGCAGTTCTTC. Its protein product is CASSPGLAGAPGNEQFF.

The V and J genes are TRBV5-1 and TRBJ2-2, with TRBD1 as a possible D gene (5 bases). V lost 10 bases to trimming and J lost 1 base, with 17 bases between them. This CDR3 contains 15 residues. CDR1 is SGHRS and CDR2 is YFSETQ in the germline V gene. CDR3 DNA sequence: TGCGCCTCCTGCAGGGTTTTCGGGAACACCGGGGAGCTGTTTTTT. The encoded protein is CASCRVFGNTGELFF.

With respect to this clone: The same CDR3 arises from other DNA sequences in this sample as well. The CDR3 here is CASSLRGGNQPQHF. CDR3 sequence (DNA): TGTGCCAGCAGTTTACGGGGAGGCAATCAGCCCCAGCATTTT. The J gene is TRBJ1-5, the V gene TRBV27; no clear D. The CDR3 covers 14 residues. Trimming removed 2 bases at V and 2 bases at J, with 7 bases between. Germline CDR1 and CDR2: MNHEY and SMNVEV (reference sequence).

The V and J genes are TRBV11-2 and TRBJ1-2; D is uncertain. This CDR3 is 15 amino acids long. V lost 0 bases to trimming and J lost 3 bases, with 11 bases between them. Germline V gene data show CDR1 as SGHAT and CDR2 as FQNNGV. The DNA of the CDR3 is TGTGCCAGCAGCTTAGAGCTCGGCACGGACTATGGCTACACCTTC. Its protein is CASSLELGTDYGYTF. The whole variable domain, filled in from reference TRBV11-2 and TRBJ1-2, reads EAGVAQSPRYKIIEKRQSVAFWCNPISGHATLYWYQQILGQGPKLLIQFQNNGVVDDSQLPKDRFSAERLKGVDSTLKIQPAKLEDSAVYLCASSLELGTDYGYTFGSGTRLTVV.

In DNA form, the CDR3 reads TGCGCCAGCTATGGTGCCCCTTTGGAGGAGCAGTACTTC. Protein product: CASYGAPLEEQYF. The chain is built from TRBV5-1 and TRBJ2-7; D unresolved. The germline V and J ends were trimmed by 7 bases and 7 bases, with 18 bases remaining between them. From germline, CDR1 is SGHRS and CDR2 YFSETQ. The CDR3 is made up of 13 amino acids.

This clone came up once. The CDR3 DNA reads TGCGCCAGCAGCTTGACGGGAGGACATAATGAGCAGTTCTTC. Its translation: CASSLTGGHNEQFF. The chain links TRBV5-1 to TRBJ2-1; 7 bases fit TRBD2. V was pared by 1 base and J by 7 bases, with 5 bases of the junction left unmatched. The CDR3 runs to 14 residues. CDR1 and CDR2 from the germline V gene are SGHRS and YFSETQ.

This chain joins TRBV30 and TRBJ1-6, with D hard to call. This CDR3 comprises 15 residues. CDR1 and CDR2 from the germline V gene are GTSNPN and SVGIG (reference sequence). V was clipped by 2 bases and J by 10 bases, with 18 bases between them. Written as DNA, the CDR3 is TGTGCCTGGAGTAACGGAGGCGGGCCGGAGTCACCCCTCCACTTT. Residues: CAWSNGGGPESPLHF. Variable domain in full (rest from reference TRBV30 and TRBJ1-6): SQTIHQWPATLVQPVGSPLSLECTVEGTSNPNLYWYRQAAGRGLQLLFYSVGIGQISSEVPQNLSASRPQDRQFILSSKKLLLSDSGFYLCAWSNGGGPESPLHFGNGTRLTVT.

This clone was seen once. The V and J genes are TRBV18 and TRBJ2-5, with D maybe TRBD2 (5 bases). Per germline, CDR1 KGHSH and CDR2 LQKENI. Trimming shortened V by 5 bases and J by 3 bases, and 22 bases separated the two germline ends. The CDR3 sequence is 17 residues long. DNA of the CDR3: TGTGCCAGCTCATCTCGATCGGGCGGGCAAACAAAAGAGACCCAGTACTTC. This translates into CASSSRSGGQTKETQYF.

The chain joins TRBV12-1 to TRBJ2-7; the listed D gene, TRBD2, was not tested against the DNA. TRBV12-1 is assigned pseudogene status. This CDR3 contains 16 residues. The CDR3 spells CASSFGDAGCPYEQYF. CDR3 nucleotide sequence: TGTGCCAGCAGCTTCGGGGATGCGGGGTGTCCCTACGAGCAGTACTTC.

This chain joins TRBV4-1 and TRBJ1-2; tentative D call: TRBD1 (6 bases). CDR1 and CDR2 (germline): MGHRA, YSYEKL. Trimming took off 0 bases at V and 8 bases at J, with 13 bases between the two ends. The CDR3 runs to 14 residues. The CDR3 DNA reads TGCGCCAGCAGCCAAGATTTGGGGGCGATCGGCTACACCTTC. Its translation: CASSQDLGAIGYTF.

V is TRBV27 and J is TRBJ1-5; D perhaps matches TRBD1 (5 bases). The CDR3 is 14 residues long. V was shortened by 3 bases and J by 1 base, with 7 bases between the two germline ends. The germline V gene encodes CDR1 MNHEY and CDR2 SMNVEV (reference sequence). CDR3: CASSFGDSNQPQHF. In nucleotides, the CDR3 is TGTGCCAGCAGTTTTGGGGACAGCAATCAGCCCCAGCATTTT.

This sequence joins TRBV7-9 and TRBJ2-5; D remains ambiguous. The CDR3 is 11 amino acids. Germline assignment: CDR1 SEHNR and CDR2 FQNEAQ (reference sequence). Deletions cut 8 bases from V and 10 bases from J, with 14 bases between. CDR3 coding DNA: TGTGCCAGCCAGGCGGACCTCGGCCAGTACTTC. Translated: CASQADLGQYF. Looking up the rest from reference TRBV7-9 and TRBJ2-5 gives the full variable domain: DTGVSQNPRHKITKRGQNVTFRCDPISEHNRLYWYRQTLGQGPEFLTYFQNEAQLEKSRLLSDRFSAERPKGSFSTLEIQRTEQGDSAMYLCASQADLGQYFGPGTRLLVL.

V is TRBV9 and J is TRBJ2-1, with 7 nucleotides matching TRBD1. This CDR3 has 18 amino acids. Germline V gives CDR1 SGDLS, CDR2 YYNGEE. V was pared by 0 bases and J by 4 bases, with 13 bases of the junction left unmatched. CDR3 sequence (DNA): TGTGCCAGCAGCGTAGCCCCCCCTGGACAGGCGATTTACAATGAGCAGTTCTTC. This gives the protein CASSVAPPGQAIYNEQFF.

This clone occurred once. This chain joins TRBV6-5 and TRBJ2-3; possible D gene TRBD1, 7 bases. Germline V gene lookup returns CDR1 MNHEY and CDR2 SVGAGI. Trimming pared 2 bases from V and 10 bases from J, leaving 13 bases between. This CDR3 has 13 residues. CDR3 loop: CASSYIQGGSQYF. The CDR3 DNA reads as TGTGCCAGCAGTTACATCCAGGGGGGTTCGCAGTATTTT.

The V call is TRBV4-1, the J call TRBJ2-3; 8 positions match TRBD2. Germline lookup yields CDR1 MGHRA and CDR2 YSYEKL. The V gene end was trimmed by 4 bases and the J gene end by 6 bases; junction bases not matched to a gene: 6. The CDR3 extends over 14 amino acids. The CDR3 DNA reads TGCGCCAGCAGCCGTCCCGGGAGGGCTGATACGCAGTATTTT. Amino acids: CASSRPGRADTQYF.

In DNA form, the CDR3 reads TGTGCCAGCAGTGTCGCTAGTCAGTTCTTC. It yields the protein CASSVASQFF. V and J are TRBV6-4 and TRBJ2-1; D not certain. Trimming cost V 4 bases and J 13 bases, with 8 bases left between them. CDR1 is MRHNA and CDR2 is SNTAGT in the germline V gene. The CDR3 runs to 10 residues.

The chain has TRBV11-3 and TRBJ1-1; D not certain. With 4 bases removed from V and 4 bases from J, the gap between germline ends came to 10 bases. The CDR3 runs 13 residues. CDR1 and CDR2 (germline): SGHNT, YENEEA. CDR3 bases: TGTGCCAGCAGCTCTCAGGAGAGCACTGAAGCTTTCTTT. Translation: CASSSQESTEAFF. The entire variable domain, with the rest obtained from reference TRBV11-3 and TRBJ1-1, is as follows: EAGVVQSPRYKIIEKKQPVAFWCNPISGHNTLYWYLQNLGQGPELLIRYENEEAVDDSQLPKDRFSAERLKGVDSTLKIQPAELGDSAVYLCASSSQESTEAFFGQGTRLTVV.

V usage is TRBV27 and J usage is TRBJ2-1; 7 bases are shared with TRBD2. The germline CDR1 and CDR2 sequences are MNHEY and SMNVEV (reference sequence). The length of the CDR3 is 15 residues. The J segment lost 7 bases and the V segment lost 2 bases, leaving 8 bases of the junction unmatched. The CDR3 reads CASSLGAGVSNEQFF. The CDR3 region has the DNA TGTGCCAGCAGTTTAGGCGCGGGAGTTAGTAATGAGCAGTTCTTC.